This T cell receptor beta chain was recovered during a study of CD8 T cells in Susac syndrome. The CDR3 extends over 12 amino acids. V was trimmed by 3 bases and J by 8 bases, leaving 9 bases between them. cDNA came from approximately 0.5 to 1 ug RNA primed by random hexamers. One entry per CDR3 protein results from TCRdb running MiXCR on the immunoSEQ multiplex PCR reads. The profile shows roughly 140,000 distinct CDR3 sequences, nearly 97% of them singletons. The TCR originated in a human donor with multiple sclerosis. The specimen sequenced was CD8+ T cells from PBMCs. The chain combines TRBV12-3 or TRBV12-4 with TRBJ2-3; possibly TRBD1 for D (5 bases). The CDR3, as DNA: TGTGCCAGCAGTTTGGAAAGGGGTACGCAGTATTTT. The encoded protein is CASSLERGTQYF.